The T cell receptor (beta chain) described here comes from a study of memory CD4+ T cells and cytomegalovirus serostatus. For the study at large: This sample comes from healthy Belgian adults, about nine CMV seropositive, some 22 seronegative.

Single viable CD3+CD4+CD8-CD45RO+ cells were sorted as the memory CD4+ T cells. Some clones are missing from TCRdb's copy, which holds only in-frame ones; the method was immunoSEQ multiplex PCR. The sample yields some 35,000 clones, 70% to 80% seen once. This clone was seen a handful of times. Its antigen is not identified. The sample has other DNA sequences that encode this CDR3 too. The germline V and J ends were trimmed by 2 bases and 5 bases, with 9 bases remaining between them. CDR3 size: 13 residues. Looked up from germline, CDR1 is SGHTA and CDR2 is FQGNSA. Study-wide results and limits: Suggested: most of the CMV-linked TCR signature lies in CD4+ memory cells. About 40% of the roughly 160 known CMV-associated TCRbeta sequences appeared in CD4+ memory.

The TCR originated in an adult in good health and CMV-seropositive. The sequenced sample consisted of memory CD4+ T cells from blood. The rearrangement links TRBV7-2 to TRBJ2-5; D not certain. This CDR3 is CASSLSLGETQYF. In DNA, the CDR3 is TGTGCCAGCAGCTTATCTCTTGGGGAGACCCAGTACTTC. The variable domain in full, completed from reference TRBV7-2 and TRBJ2-5, reads GAGVSQSPSNKVTEKGKDVELRCDPISGHTALYWYRQSLGQGLEFLIYFQGNSAPDKSGLPSDRFSAERTGGSVSTLTIQRTQQEDSAVYLCASSLSLGETQYFGPGTRLLVL.